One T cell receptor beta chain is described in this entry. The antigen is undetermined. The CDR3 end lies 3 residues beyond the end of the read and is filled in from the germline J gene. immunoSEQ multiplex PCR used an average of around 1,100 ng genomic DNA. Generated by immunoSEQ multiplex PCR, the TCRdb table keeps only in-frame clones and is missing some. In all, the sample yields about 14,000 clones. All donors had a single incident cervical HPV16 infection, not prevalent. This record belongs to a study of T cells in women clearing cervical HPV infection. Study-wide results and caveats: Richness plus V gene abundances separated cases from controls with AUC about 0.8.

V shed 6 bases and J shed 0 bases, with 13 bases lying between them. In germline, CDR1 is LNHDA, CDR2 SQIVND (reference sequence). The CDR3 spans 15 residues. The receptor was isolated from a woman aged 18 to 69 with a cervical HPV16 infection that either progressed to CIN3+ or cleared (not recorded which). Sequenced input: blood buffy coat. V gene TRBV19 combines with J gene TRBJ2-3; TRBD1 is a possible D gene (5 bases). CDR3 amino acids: CASRRGQLSTDTQYF. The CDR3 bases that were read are TGTGCCAGTAGAAGGGGTCAGCTTAGCACAGATACG. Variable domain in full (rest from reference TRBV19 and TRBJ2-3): DGGITQSPKYLFRKEGQNVTLSCEQNLNHDAMYWYRQDPGQGLRLIYYSQIVNDFQKGDIAEGYSVSREKKESFPLTVTSAQKNPTAFYLCASRRGQLSTDTQYFGPGTRLTVL.